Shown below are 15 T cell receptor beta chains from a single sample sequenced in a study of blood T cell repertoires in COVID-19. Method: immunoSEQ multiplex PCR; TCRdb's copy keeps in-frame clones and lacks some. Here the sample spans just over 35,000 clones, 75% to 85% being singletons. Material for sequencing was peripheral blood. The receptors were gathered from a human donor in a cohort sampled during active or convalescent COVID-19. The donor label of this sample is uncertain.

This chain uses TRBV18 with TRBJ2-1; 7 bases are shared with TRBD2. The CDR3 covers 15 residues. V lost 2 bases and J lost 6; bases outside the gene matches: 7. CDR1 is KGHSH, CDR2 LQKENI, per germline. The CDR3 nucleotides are TGTGCCAGCTCACCATTAGCGGGTGGGGGCAATGAGCAGTTCTTC. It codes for CASSPLAGGGNEQFF.

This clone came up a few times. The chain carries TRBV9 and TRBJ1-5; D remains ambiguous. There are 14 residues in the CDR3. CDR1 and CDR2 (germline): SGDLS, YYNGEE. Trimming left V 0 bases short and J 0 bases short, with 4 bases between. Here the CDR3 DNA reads TGTGCCAGCAGCGTAGACTATAGCAATCAGCCCCAGCATTTT. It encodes CASSVDYSNQPQHF.

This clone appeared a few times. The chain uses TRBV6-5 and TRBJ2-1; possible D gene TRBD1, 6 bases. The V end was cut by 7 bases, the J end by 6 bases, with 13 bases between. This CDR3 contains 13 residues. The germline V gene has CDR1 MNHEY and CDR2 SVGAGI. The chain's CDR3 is CASIGTGPNEQFF. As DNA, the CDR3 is TGTGCCAGCATCGGAACAGGGCCCAATGAGCAGTTCTTC.

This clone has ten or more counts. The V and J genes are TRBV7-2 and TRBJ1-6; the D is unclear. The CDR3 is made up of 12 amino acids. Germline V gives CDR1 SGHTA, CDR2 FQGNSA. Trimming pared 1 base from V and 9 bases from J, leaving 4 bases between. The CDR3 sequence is CASSLDSSPLHF. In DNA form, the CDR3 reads TGTGCCAGCAGCTTAGACTCTTCACCCCTCCACTTT. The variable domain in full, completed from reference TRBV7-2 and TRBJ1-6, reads GAGVSQSPSNKVTEKGKDVELRCDPISGHTALYWYRQSLGQGLEFLIYFQGNSAPDKSGLPSDRFSAERTGGSVSTLTIQRTQQEDSAVYLCASSLDSSPLHFGNGTRLTVT.

The CDR3 sequence: CASSLPERVLMGYTF. As DNA, the CDR3 is TGTGCCAGCAGCTTACCTGAGAGGGTGTTGATGGGCTACACCTTC. The chain is built from TRBV7-2 and TRBJ1-2; D unresolved. Trimming shortened V by 2 bases and J by 8 bases, and 18 bases separated the two germline ends. The germline gives CDR1 SGHTA, CDR2 FQGNSA. This CDR3 spans 15 amino acids. Filled out from reference TRBV7-2 and TRBJ1-2, the complete variable domain reads GAGVSQSPSNKVTEKGKDVELRCDPISGHTALYWYRQSLGQGLEFLIYFQGNSAPDKSGLPSDRFSAERTGGSVSTLTIQRTQQEDSAVYLCASSLPERVLMGYTFGSGTRLTVV.

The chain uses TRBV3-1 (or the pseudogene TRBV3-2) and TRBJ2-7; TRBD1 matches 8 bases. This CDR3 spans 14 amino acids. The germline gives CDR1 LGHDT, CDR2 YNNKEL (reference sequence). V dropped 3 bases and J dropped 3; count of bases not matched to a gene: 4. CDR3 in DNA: TGTGCCAGCAGCCAGACAGGGGAAAGCTACGAGCAGTACTTC. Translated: CASSQTGESYEQYF.

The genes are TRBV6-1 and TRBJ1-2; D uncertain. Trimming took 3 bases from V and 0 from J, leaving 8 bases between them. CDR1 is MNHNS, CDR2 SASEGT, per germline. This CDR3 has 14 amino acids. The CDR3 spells CASSERSTNYGYTF. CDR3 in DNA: TGTGCCAGCAGTGAGAGGTCAACTAACTATGGCTACACCTTC.

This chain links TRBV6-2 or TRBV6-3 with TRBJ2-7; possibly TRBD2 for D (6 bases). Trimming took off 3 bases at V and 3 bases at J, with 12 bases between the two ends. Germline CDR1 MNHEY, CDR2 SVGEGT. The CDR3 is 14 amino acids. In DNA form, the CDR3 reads TGTGCCAGCAGTTATAGCGGAGCCCGCTACGAGCAGTACTTC. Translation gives CASSYSGARYEQYF.

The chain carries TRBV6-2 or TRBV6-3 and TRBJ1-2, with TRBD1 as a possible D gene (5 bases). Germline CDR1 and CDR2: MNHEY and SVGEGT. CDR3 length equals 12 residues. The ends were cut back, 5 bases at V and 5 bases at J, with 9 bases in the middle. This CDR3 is CASSDQGYGYTF. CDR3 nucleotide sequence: TGTGCCAGCAGTGATCAGGGTTATGGCTACACCTTC.

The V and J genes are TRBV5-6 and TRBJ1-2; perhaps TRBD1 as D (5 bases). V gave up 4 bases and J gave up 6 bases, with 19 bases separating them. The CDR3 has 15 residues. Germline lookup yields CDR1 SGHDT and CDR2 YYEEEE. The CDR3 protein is CASSGRARRGDGYTF. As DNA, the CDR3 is TGTGCCAGCAGCGGGAGGGCGCGCCGAGGGGATGGCTACACCTTC.

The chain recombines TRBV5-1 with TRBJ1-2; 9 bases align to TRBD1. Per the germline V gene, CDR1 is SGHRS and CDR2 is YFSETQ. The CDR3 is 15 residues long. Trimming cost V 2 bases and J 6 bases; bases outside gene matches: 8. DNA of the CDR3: TGCGCCAGCAGCTTACAGGGGGCCCTGGGTGATGGCTACACCTTC. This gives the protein CASSLQGALGDGYTF. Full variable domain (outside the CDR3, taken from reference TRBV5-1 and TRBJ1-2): KAGVTQTPRYLIKTRGQQVTLSCSPISGHRSVSWYQQTPGQGLQFLFEYFSETQRNKGNFPGRFSGRQFSNSRSEMNVSTLELGDSALYLCASSLQGALGDGYTFGSGTRLTVV.

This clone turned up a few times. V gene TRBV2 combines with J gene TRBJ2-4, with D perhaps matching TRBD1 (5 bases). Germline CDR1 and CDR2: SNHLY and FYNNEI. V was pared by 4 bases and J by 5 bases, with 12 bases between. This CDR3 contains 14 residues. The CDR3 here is CASSATGRQNIQYF. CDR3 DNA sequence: TGTGCCAGCAGTGCCACAGGACGCCAAAACATTCAGTACTTC.

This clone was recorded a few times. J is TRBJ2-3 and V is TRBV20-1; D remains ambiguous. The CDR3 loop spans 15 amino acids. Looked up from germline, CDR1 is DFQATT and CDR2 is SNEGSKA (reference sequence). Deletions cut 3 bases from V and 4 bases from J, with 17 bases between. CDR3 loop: CSASRMEVGADTQYF. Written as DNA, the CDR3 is TGCAGTGCTAGTCGGATGGAAGTCGGAGCAGATACGCAGTATTTT.

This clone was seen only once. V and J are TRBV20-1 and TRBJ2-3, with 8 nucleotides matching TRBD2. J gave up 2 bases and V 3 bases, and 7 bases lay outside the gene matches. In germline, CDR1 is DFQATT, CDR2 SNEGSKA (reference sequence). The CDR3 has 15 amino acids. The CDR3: CSASGASGFTDTQYF. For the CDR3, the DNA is TGCAGTGCTAGTGGGGCTAGCGGGTTCACAGATACGCAGTATTTT.

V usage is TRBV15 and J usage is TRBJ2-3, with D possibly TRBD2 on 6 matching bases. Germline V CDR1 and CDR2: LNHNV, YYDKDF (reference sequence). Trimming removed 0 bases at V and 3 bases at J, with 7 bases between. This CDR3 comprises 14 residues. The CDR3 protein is CATSRDRGTDTQYF. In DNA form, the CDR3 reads TGTGCCACCAGCAGAGACCGGGGGACAGATACGCAGTATTTT. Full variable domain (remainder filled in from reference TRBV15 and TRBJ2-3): DAMVIQNPRYQVTQFGKPVTLSCSQTLNHNVMYWYQQKSSQAPKLLFHYYDKDFNNEADTPDNFQSRRPNTSFCFLDIRSPGLGDTAMYLCATSRDRGTDTQYFGPGTRLTVL.